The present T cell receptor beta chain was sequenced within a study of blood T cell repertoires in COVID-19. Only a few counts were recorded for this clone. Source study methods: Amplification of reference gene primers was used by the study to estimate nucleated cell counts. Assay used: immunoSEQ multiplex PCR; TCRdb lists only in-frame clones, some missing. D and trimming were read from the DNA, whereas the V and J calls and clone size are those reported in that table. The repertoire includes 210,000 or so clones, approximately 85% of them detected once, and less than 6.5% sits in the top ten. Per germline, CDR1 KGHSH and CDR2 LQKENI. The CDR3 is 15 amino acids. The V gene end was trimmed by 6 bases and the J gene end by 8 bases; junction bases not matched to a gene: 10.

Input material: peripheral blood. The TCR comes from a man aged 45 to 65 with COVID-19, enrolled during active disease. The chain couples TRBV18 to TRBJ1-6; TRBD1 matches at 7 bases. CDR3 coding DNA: TGTGCCAGCTCCCAGACAGGCACAGGGGATTCACCCCTCCACTTT. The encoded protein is CASSQTGTGDSPLHF.